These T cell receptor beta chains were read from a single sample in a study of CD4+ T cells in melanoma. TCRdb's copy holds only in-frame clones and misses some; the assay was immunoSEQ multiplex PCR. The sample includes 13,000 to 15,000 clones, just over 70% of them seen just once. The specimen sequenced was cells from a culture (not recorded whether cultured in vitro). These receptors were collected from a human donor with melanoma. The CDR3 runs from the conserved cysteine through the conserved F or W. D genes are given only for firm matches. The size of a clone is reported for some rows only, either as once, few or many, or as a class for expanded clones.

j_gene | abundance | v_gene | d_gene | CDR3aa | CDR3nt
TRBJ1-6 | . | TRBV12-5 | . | CASGLNRAGDSPLHF | TGTGCTAGTGGCCTGAACAGGGCAGGGGATTCACCCCTCCACTTT
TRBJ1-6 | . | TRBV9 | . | CASSVVQDSPLHF | TGTGCCAGCAGCGTAGTTCAAGATTCACCCCTCCACTTT
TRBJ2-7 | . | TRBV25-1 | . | CASSESGGGSSYEQYF | TGTGCCAGCAGTGAATCGGGCGGAGGGAGCTCCTACGAGCAGTACTTC
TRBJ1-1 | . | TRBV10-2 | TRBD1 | CASRDRVSWNTEAFF | TGCGCCAGCAGGGACAGGGTCTCATGGAACACTGAAGCTTTCTTT
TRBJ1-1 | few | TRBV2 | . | CANLPSGVRTEAFF | TGTGCCAACCTTCCATCGGGGGTAAGAACTGAAGCTTTCTTT
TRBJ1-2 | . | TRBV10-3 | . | CAISESKALGYGYTF | TGTGCCATCAGTGAGTCGAAGGCTCTTGGCTATGGCTACACCTTC
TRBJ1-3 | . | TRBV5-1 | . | CASSRGAARPGNTIYF | TGCGCCAGCAGCCGGGGGGCAGCTCGGCCTGGAAACACCATATATTTT
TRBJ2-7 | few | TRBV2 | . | CASSAGIASIDEQYF | TGTGCCAGCAGTGCTGGAATAGCCAGTATCGACGAGCAGTACTTC
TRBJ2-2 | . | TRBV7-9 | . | CASGRDTANTGELFF | TGTGCCAGCGGGCGGGACACTGCGAACACCGGGGAGCTGTTTTTT
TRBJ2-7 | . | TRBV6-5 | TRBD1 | CASSYTGTGVTYEQYF | TGTGCCAGCAGTTACACCGGGACAGGGGTCACCTACGAGCAGTACTTC
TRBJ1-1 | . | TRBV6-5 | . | CASSYRGRGDTEAFF | TGTGCCAGCAGTTACCGTGGCCGGGGCGACACTGAAGCTTTCTTT
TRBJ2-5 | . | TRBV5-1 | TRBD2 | CASSRESTILAGGHQETQYF | TGCGCCAGCAGCCGAGAATCCACTATACTAGCGGGGGGGCACCAAGAGACCCAGTACTTC
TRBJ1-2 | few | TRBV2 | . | CASSTGRSVYGYTF | TGTGCCAGCAGTACAGGGAGGTCTGTCTATGGCTACACCTTC
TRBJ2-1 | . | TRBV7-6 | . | CASSPDQPPGSEQFF | TGTGCCAGCAGCCCCGACCAGCCGCCTGGGAGTGAGCAGTTCTTC
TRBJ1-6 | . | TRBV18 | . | CASSTGPSSSYNSPLHF | TGTGCCAGCTCCACGGGCCCCTCAAGCTCCTATAATTCACCCCTCCACTTT
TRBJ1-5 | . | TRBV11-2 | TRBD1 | CASSTPDRGRQPQHF | TGTGCCAGCAGTACCCCGGACAGGGGGCGTCAGCCCCAGCATTTT
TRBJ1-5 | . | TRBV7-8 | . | CASSLARGQPQHF | TGTGCCAGCAGCCTCGCCCGCGGACAGCCCCAGCATTTT
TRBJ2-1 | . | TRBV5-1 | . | CASSSAAGYNEQFF | TGCGCCAGCAGCTCGGCGGCGGGATACAATGAGCAGTTCTTC
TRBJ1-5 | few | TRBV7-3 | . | CASSLARGQPQHF | TGTGCCAGCAGCCTCGCCCGCGGACAGCCCCAGCATTTT
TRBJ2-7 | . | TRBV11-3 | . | CASSLSGASYEQYF | TGTGCCAGCAGCTTATCGGGGGCCTCCTACGAGCAGTACTTC
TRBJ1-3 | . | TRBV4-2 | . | CASSQQGAGNTIYF | TGTGCCAGCAGCCAACAGGGTGCTGGAAACACCATATATTTT
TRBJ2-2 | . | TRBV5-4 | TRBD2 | CAVPMAGVGAGELFF | TGTGCCGTCCCGATGGCGGGGGTCGGTGCCGGGGAGCTGTTTTTT
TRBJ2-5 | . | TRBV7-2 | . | CASSLILSGGLEETQYF | TGTGCCAGCAGCTTAATCTTATCCGGGGGACTCGAGGAGACCCAGTACTTC
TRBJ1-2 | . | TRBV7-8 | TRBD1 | CASSLDPGQGIIGYTF | TGTGCCAGCAGCTTAGACCCGGGACAGGGAATAATTGGCTACACCTTC
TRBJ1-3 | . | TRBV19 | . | CASRIAGHRGNTIYF | TGTGCCAGTAGGATAGCGGGGCATCGTGGAAACACCATATATTTT
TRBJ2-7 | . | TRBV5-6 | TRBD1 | CASSPRDSYEQYF | TGTGCCAGCAGCCCACGGGACAGCTACGAGCAGTACTTC
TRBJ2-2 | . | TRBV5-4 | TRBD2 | CASSPGTSGGAVTGELFF | TGTGCCAGCAGCCCCGGGACTAGCGGGGGGGCGGTGACCGGGGAGCTGTTTTTT
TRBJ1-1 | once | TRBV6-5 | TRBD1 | CASSPRGTVEAFF | TGTGCCAGCAGTCCTCGAGGGACAGTTGAAGCTTTCTTT
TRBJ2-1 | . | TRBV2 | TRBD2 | CASSDPGLAGRYNEQFF | TGTGCCAGCAGTGACCCCGGACTAGCGGGGCGCTACAATGAGCAGTTCTTC
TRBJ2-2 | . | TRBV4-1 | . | CASSLVGVTGELFF | TGCGCCAGCAGCCTAGTGGGGGTGACCGGGGAGCTGTTTTTT
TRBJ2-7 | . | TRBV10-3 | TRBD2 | CAISDGTSGGSYEQYF | TGTGCCATCAGTGATGGGACTAGCGGGGGGTCCTACGAGCAGTACTTC
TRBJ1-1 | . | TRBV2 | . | CASSENLRGGTEAFF | TGTGCCAGCAGTGAAAACCTTAGGGGAGGAACTGAAGCTTTCTTT
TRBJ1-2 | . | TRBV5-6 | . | CASSTRLTGYTF | TGTGCCAGCAGCACGCGACTGACTGGCTACACCTTC
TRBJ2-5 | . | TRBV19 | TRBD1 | CASSQTDRGFLETQYF | TGTGCCAGTAGCCAGACGGACAGGGGATTTTTGGAGACCCAGTACTTC
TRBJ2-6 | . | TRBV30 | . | CAWSVTLMWARTGANVLTF | TGTGCCTGGAGTGTTACATTAATGTGGGCAAGAACTGGGGCCAACGTCCTGACTTTC
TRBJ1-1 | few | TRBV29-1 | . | CSGVNTEAFF | TGCAGCGGAGTGAACACTGAAGCTTTCTTT
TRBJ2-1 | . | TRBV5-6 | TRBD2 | CASSLATSGESEQFF | TGTGCCAGCAGCTTGGCTACTAGCGGGGAAAGTGAGCAGTTCTTC
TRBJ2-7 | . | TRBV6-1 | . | CASSEQIPYEQYF | TGTGCCAGCAGTGAACAGATCCCCTACGAACAGTACTTC
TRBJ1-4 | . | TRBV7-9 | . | CASSFGGNEKLFF | TGTGCCAGCAGCTTTGGGGGGAATGAAAAACTGTTTTTT
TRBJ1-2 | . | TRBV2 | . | CASPRGQAAGGYTF | TGTGCCAGCCCGAGAGGGCAGGCGGCTGGAGGCTACACCTTC
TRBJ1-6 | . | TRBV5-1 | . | CASSLGDNRNSPLHF | TGCGCCAGCAGCTTGGGAGACAACCGTAATTCACCCCTCCACTTT
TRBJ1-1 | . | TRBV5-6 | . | CASSLGRLNTEAFF | TGTGCCAGCAGCTTGGGTCGCCTGAACACTGAAGCTTTCTTT
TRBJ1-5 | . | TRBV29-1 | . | CSVGETVSQPQHF | TGCAGCGTTGGAGAGACGGTAAGCCAGCCCCAGCATTTT
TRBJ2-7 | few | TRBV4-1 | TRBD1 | CASSQAYLWGQVQYF | TGCGCCAGCAGCCAAGCCTACTTATGGGGACAGGTGCAGTACTTC
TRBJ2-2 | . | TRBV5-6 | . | CASDHYGGRTGELFF | TGTGCCAGCGACCACTACGGGGGAAGAACCGGGGAGCTGTTTTTT
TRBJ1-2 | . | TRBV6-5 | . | CASSTWGERDGYTF | TGTGCCAGCAGTACGTGGGGCGAGAGGGATGGCTACACCTTC
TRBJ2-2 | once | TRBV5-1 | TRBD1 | CASSPEVPGQGAGLFF | TGCGCCAGCAGCCCAGAGGTCCCGGGACAGGGGGCCGGGCTGTTTTTT
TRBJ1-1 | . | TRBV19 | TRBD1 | CASSNRDRGEAFF | TGTGCCAGTAGTAACCGGGACAGGGGGGAAGCTTTCTTT